This T cell receptor beta chain was profiled in a study of T cells in Graves' hyperthyroidism and ophthalmopathy. The V end lost 2 bases, the J end lost 9 bases, and 5 bases lay between the germline ends. Germline V gene sequence: CDR1 MNHEY, CDR2 SVGAGI. The CDR3 totals 11 residues. From RNA transcripts, TCR beta CDR3 regions were amplified. Using the HTBI primer set, a first-round RT-PCR was run on the TCR CDR3. TCRdb processed the multiplex PCR reads anew with MiXCR; each CDR3 protein has one entry. Found here are approximately 640,000 distinct CDR3 sequences, roughly a sixth of them singletons; the top ten hold 15% to 17%.

This sequence originates from a man aged 50-59 years with Graves' hyperthyroidism. The chain is built from TRBV6-5 and TRBJ2-1; possible D gene TRBD1, 5 bases. The material sequenced was blood. CDR3 in amino acids: CASSYGAEQFF. In nucleotides, the CDR3 is TGTGCCAGCAGTTACGGGGCTGAGCAGTTCTTC.